This T cell receptor (beta chain) is drawn from a study of blood T cell repertoires in COVID-19. Study-wide context: The analysed material was cDNA or gDNA that came from T cells, B-cell-depleted T cells, or PBMCs.

Source study methods: Counts of nucleated cells, estimated from reference gene primer amplification, were obtained. Repertoires were generated with immunoSEQ multiplex PCR, while TCRdb's copy carries only in-frame clones and drops some. V, J and clone size reflect that table, while D and trimming were determined from the DNA. The sample has approximately 220,000 clones, 85% to 90% seen once. This CDR3 region has 14 residues. The V segment lost 3 bases and the J segment 9 bases; nucleotides outside the gene matches: 6. Per germline, CDR1 LGHDT and CDR2 YNNKEL (reference sequence). The sequence derives from a man aged 45-65 years with acute or convalescent COVID-19. The chain couples TRBV3-1 (or the pseudogene TRBV3-2) to TRBJ2-1; TRBD1 aligns across 9 bases. Sequencing was performed on peripheral blood. The CDR3 spells CASSQGTGPVEQFF. The CDR3 DNA reads as TGTGCCAGCAGCCAGGGGACAGGGCCGGTTGAGCAGTTCTTC.